The 32 T cell receptor beta chains in this list originate from one sample, sequenced in a study of T-cell reconstitution after alpha-beta-depleted transplantation in children. Unique molecular identifiers were incorporated into the prepared TCRbeta library. TCRdb redid the calling of the PCR reads with MiXCR, one entry per CDR3 protein. The sample includes about 610,000 distinct CDR3 sequences, about 10% of them seen just once. Sequenced material: PBMCs from the stem cell graft donor, taken from the stem cell graft. The receptor set was obtained from a human donor who donated a stem cell graft to a child with acute myeloid leukemia.

The chain has TRBV6-2 or TRBV6-3 and TRBJ2-5, with D possibly being TRBD2 (7 bases). Germline values: CDR1 MNHEY, CDR2 SVGEGT. Trimming shortened V by 5 bases and J by 5 bases, and 18 bases separated the two germline ends. The CDR3 has 15 amino acids. In nucleotides, the CDR3 is TGTGCCAGCAGTACCCCCCGGGCGGGGGCCGAGACCCAGTACTTC. It translates to CASSTPRAGAETQYF.

This clonotype was counted only a few times. V usage is TRBV28 and J usage is TRBJ2-7; 9 positions agree with TRBD1. The V gene's germline CDR1 is MDHEN and CDR2 SYDVKM. This CDR3 has 14 residues. V lost 6 bases and J lost 4; bases outside the gene matches: 7. The CDR3 reads CASRRGQGTYEQYF. CDR3 coding DNA: TGTGCCAGCAGGCGGGGACAGGGAACATACGAGCAGTACTTC.

This chain connects TRBV6-2 or TRBV6-3 to TRBJ2-1; no reliable D call. Deletions cut 4 bases from V and 3 bases from J, with 7 bases between. The CDR3 extends over 13 amino acids. The germline CDR1 and CDR2 sequences are MNHEY and SVGEGT. CDR3 nucleotides: TGTGCCAGCAGTTCGAACCACTACAATGAGCAGTTCTTC. Protein: CASSSNHYNEQFF.

V usage is TRBV5-4 and J usage is TRBJ2-4; D is possibly TRBD2 (5 bases). V was pared by 0 bases and J by 2 bases, with 12 bases between. The CDR3 runs to 16 residues. The germline V gene has CDR1 SGHNT and CDR2 YYREEE (reference sequence). The CDR3 nucleotides are TGTGCCAGCAGCTTGGGGAAACTAGGACCCAAAAACATTCAGTACTTC. As protein: CASSLGKLGPKNIQYF.

This clonotype occurred many times. The rearrangement joins TRBV7-3 to TRBJ2-1, with D tentatively TRBD2 (6 bases). Germline loops: CDR1 SGHTA, CDR2 FQGTGA. V was cut by 1 base and J by 7 bases, with 14 bases left in between. The CDR3 length is 15 residues. Written as DNA, the CDR3 is TGTGCCAGCAGCTTAAATTTGCCTAGCGCGAATGAGCAGTTCTTC. Protein: CASSLNLPSANEQFF.

The chain couples TRBV7-2 to TRBJ2-2; 7 positions agree with TRBD2. Losses at the gene ends were 2 bases for V and 1 base for J; bases not matched to a gene: 4. The CDR3 spans 16 residues. CDR1 is SGHTA and CDR2 is FQGNSA in the germline V gene. CDR3 sequence: CASSLRIAGNTGELFF. Written as DNA, the CDR3 is TGTGCCAGCAGCTTAAGGATAGCGGGGAACACCGGGGAGCTGTTTTTT. Filled out from reference TRBV7-2 and TRBJ2-2, the complete variable domain reads GAGVSQSPSNKVTEKGKDVELRCDPISGHTALYWYRQSLGQGLEFLIYFQGNSAPDKSGLPSDRFSAERTGGSVSTLTIQRTQQEDSAVYLCASSLRIAGNTGELFFGEGSRLTVL.

The chain uses TRBV7-2 and TRBJ2-5; possible D gene TRBD2, 6 bases. Trimming took 4 bases from V and 3 from J, leaving 12 bases between them. The CDR3 has 14 residues. The germline CDR1 and CDR2 sequences are SGHTA and FQGNSA. The CDR3 here is CASSSRGPEETQYF. In nucleotides, the CDR3 is TGTGCCAGCAGCTCGCGGGGCCCGGAAGAGACCCAGTACTTC.

This clonotype was detected only a few times. The V call is TRBV6-2 or TRBV6-3, the J call TRBJ2-5, with D unclear. Trimming shortened V by 8 bases and J by 1 base, and 5 bases separated the two germline ends. Germline V gene lookup returns CDR1 MNHEY and CDR2 SVGEGT. This CDR3 has 11 amino acids. This CDR3 is CASFFQETQYF. CDR3 sequence (DNA): TGTGCCAGCTTTTTCCAAGAGACCCAGTACTTC.

The chain employs TRBV3-1 and TRBJ2-7; D not resolved. V was clipped by 4 bases and J by 0 bases, with 10 bases between them. This CDR3 spans 14 amino acids. Germline V gene data show CDR1 as LGHDT and CDR2 as YNNKEL (reference sequence). The CDR3: CASSRTFSSYEQYF. As DNA, the CDR3 is TGTGCCAGCAGCCGAACTTTTAGCTCCTACGAGCAGTACTTC.

This clonotype was recorded a few times. The V call is TRBV24-1, the J call TRBJ2-7, with D perhaps assigned TRBD1 or TRBD2 (7 bases each). Per germline, CDR1 KGHDR and CDR2 SFDVKD. V was clipped by 5 bases and J by 7 bases, with 17 bases between them. CDR3 length: 14 residues. The CDR3 protein is CATSVAGGAGEQYF. The CDR3 coding sequence is TGTGCCACCAGTGTCGCAGGGGGGGCTGGGGAGCAGTACTTC.

The chain is built from TRBV3-1 and TRBJ2-7; TRBD2 agrees at 7 bases. Germline trimming cut 4 bases from V and 2 bases from J; bases unmatched to any gene: 8. The CDR3 sequence is 15 residues long. The germline V gene encodes CDR1 LGHDT and CDR2 YNNKEL (reference sequence). This CDR3 is CASSPGREPAYEQYF. The CDR3 bases are TGTGCCAGCAGCCCTGGGCGGGAGCCCGCCTACGAGCAGTACTTC.

This clonotype appeared many times. The rearrangement links TRBV27 to TRBJ2-3; possibly TRBD2 for D (5 bases). The CDR3 has 14 residues. Between the trimmed V and J ends, which lost 2 bases and 5 bases, there was a span of 11 bases. In germline, CDR1 is MNHEY, CDR2 SMNVEV (reference sequence). For the CDR3, the DNA is TGTGCCAGCAGTTTAAGCATGGCGGGAGATACGCAGTATTTT. This sequence encodes CASSLSMAGDTQYF.

The V and J genes are TRBV3-1 and TRBJ2-7; unclear D gene. V was pared by 8 bases and J by 3 bases, with 14 bases between. Per the germline V gene, CDR1 is LGHDT and CDR2 is YNNKEL (reference sequence). CDR3 length: 13 amino acids. The CDR3 bases are TGTGCCAGCTCTAAACGGGTTGACTACGAGCAGTACTTC. Amino acids: CASSKRVDYEQYF.

This clonotype was picked up many times. CDR3 residues: CASSLAEGGTREAFF. The CDR3, as DNA: TGCGCCAGCAGCTTGGCCGAGGGGGGCACTCGAGAAGCTTTCTTT. This chain links TRBV5-1 with TRBJ1-1, with D possibly TRBD1 on 6 matching bases. Per the germline V gene, CDR1 is SGHRS and CDR2 is YFSETQ. Deletions cut 0 bases from V and 8 bases from J, with 17 bases between. The CDR3 totals 15 residues.

V usage is TRBV29-1 and J usage is TRBJ2-3, with TRBD2 as a possible D gene (6 bases). V was pared by 4 bases and J by 5 bases, with 13 bases between. The length of the CDR3 is 13 residues. CDR1 SQVTM and CDR2 ANQGSEA come from the germline V gene. DNA for the CDR3: TGCAGCGTTGGGGGACTCCTGAAAGATACGCAGTATTTT. Encoded protein: CSVGGLLKDTQYF.

The chain links TRBV30 to TRBJ1-5; D is possibly TRBD1 (6 bases). V dropped 3 bases and J dropped 6 bases, with 15 bases sitting between them. The germline gives CDR1 GTSNPN, CDR2 SVGIG (reference sequence). The CDR3 runs 14 residues. The CDR3 sequence: CAWSVRGGRQPQHF. Here the CDR3 DNA reads TGTGCCTGGAGCGTCCGGGGGGGGCGTCAGCCCCAGCATTTT.

V and J are TRBV5-1 and TRBJ1-6, with D maybe TRBD1 (5 bases). V lost 2 bases and J lost 0, with 9 bases in between. The CDR3 length is 16 residues. CDR1 is SGHRS, CDR2 YFSETQ, per germline. CDR3 residues: CASSFGGSSYNSPLHF. The CDR3 bases are TGCGCCAGCAGCTTTGGGGGGAGCTCCTATAATTCACCCCTCCACTTT.

The rearrangement uses TRBV5-6 and TRBJ2-1; D not resolved. The V end lost 4 bases, the J end lost 0 bases, and 8 bases lay between the germline ends. CDR3 length: 14 residues. CDR1 and CDR2 (germline): SGHDT, YYEEEE. This CDR3 is CASSNRHSYNEQFF. In DNA, the CDR3 is TGTGCCAGCAGCAACCGACACTCCTACAATGAGCAGTTCTTC.

This clonotype turned up a few times. In nucleotides, the CDR3 is TGTGCCAGCAGCCTGAGGACCGGGGGGAAGACCCAGTACTTC. It specifies CASSLRTGGKTQYF. J is TRBJ2-5 and V is TRBV14; TRBD2 matches 7 bases. This CDR3 comprises 14 residues. CDR1 is SGHDN and CDR2 is FVKESK in the germline V gene. Germline trimming cut 4 bases from V and 6 bases from J; bases unmatched to any gene: 8.

V usage is TRBV20-1 and J usage is TRBJ1-1; TRBD1 might be the D (5 bases). Trimming pared 3 bases from V and 2 bases from J, leaving 16 bases between. Germline V CDR1 and CDR2: DFQATT, SNEGSKA (reference sequence). The CDR3 has 15 residues. The CDR3 sequence is CSASALGVVNTEAFF. CDR3 nucleotide sequence: TGCAGTGCTAGCGCCTTGGGGGTCGTAAACACTGAAGCTTTCTTT.

As for this clonotype: No conserved phenylalanine or tryptophan ends this CDR3, so it is likely a read error. V usage is TRBV2 and J usage is TRBJ1-6, with D perhaps TRBD1 (5 bases). In germline, CDR1 is SNHLY, CDR2 FYNNEI. CDR3 length equals 15 residues. V was cut by 5 bases and J by 0 bases, with 8 bases left in between. The CDR3 protein is CASSSRDSYNSPLHS. The CDR3 nucleotides are TGTGCCAGCAGTTCCAGGGACTCCTATAATTCACCCCTCCACTCT.

The sample holds a few counts of this clonotype. This chain links TRBV18 with TRBJ1-5; D is undetermined. Trimming pared 3 bases from V and 3 bases from J, leaving 15 bases between. This CDR3 is built from 16 residues. Germline V CDR1 and CDR2: KGHSH, LQKENI. Here the CDR3 DNA reads TGTGCCAGCTCACCGGGGTCGGGGAGCTCCAATCAGCCCCAGCATTTT. It yields the protein CASSPGSGSSNQPQHF.

This clonotype has ten or more counts. This chain connects TRBV5-1 to TRBJ1-4; 9 nucleotides align to TRBD1. CDR3 length equals 14 residues. Germline CDR1 reads SGHRS; CDR2 reads YFSETQ. V was pared by 4 bases and J by 10 bases, with 8 bases of the junction left unmatched. CDR3 loop: CASSASGTGRKLFF. The CDR3 DNA sequence: TGCGCCAGCAGCGCTTCCGGGACAGGGCGAAAACTGTTTTTT.

This chain connects TRBV5-1 to TRBJ1-5, with 10 nucleotides matching TRBD1. The CDR3 runs 16 residues. V was pared by 4 bases and J by 6 bases, with 10 bases of the junction left unmatched. Germline loops: CDR1 SGHRS, CDR2 YFSETQ. The CDR3 DNA is TGCGCCAGCAGCCCTACCGGGACAGGGGAGGCTCAGCCCCAGCATTTT. Translation gives CASSPTGTGEAQPQHF.

The rearrangement uses TRBV20-1 and TRBJ2-1, with 14 bases identical to TRBD2. This CDR3 spans 17 amino acids. Losses at the gene ends were 4 bases for V and 3 bases for J; bases not matched to a gene: 8. Germline loops: CDR1 DFQATT, CDR2 SNEGSKA (reference sequence). The CDR3 protein is CSATGTSGSRGYNEQFF. Written as DNA, the CDR3 is TGCAGTGCTACGGGGACTAGCGGGAGTAGGGGCTACAATGAGCAGTTCTTC.

This clonotype has just a few counts. V gene TRBV5-1 combines with J gene TRBJ1-1; 9 positions match TRBD1. J was trimmed by 4 bases and V by 7 bases; bases with no gene match: 17. There are 17 residues in the CDR3. Germline loops: CDR1 SGHRS, CDR2 YFSETQ. CDR3 DNA: TGCGCCAGCGGTGCCGGGACAGGGTACGCCCGGGGCACTGAAGCTTTCTTT. Its translation is CASGAGTGYARGTEAFF.

This clonotype was observed a handful of times. The chain combines TRBV20-1 with TRBJ1-1, with D uncertain. Germline values: CDR1 DFQATT, CDR2 SNEGSKA (reference sequence). The V and J ends lost 3 bases and 0 bases respectively, with 5 bases between them. This CDR3 comprises 12 residues. The CDR3 DNA follows: TGCAGTGCTAGTCGAGTGAACACTGAAGCTTTCTTT. Translating gives CSASRVNTEAFF.

The chain couples TRBV5-1 to TRBJ2-7, with 9 bases aligning to TRBD1. The CDR3 loop spans 16 amino acids. Germline V lookup: CDR1 SGHRS, CDR2 YFSETQ. Trimming removed 0 bases from V and 2 bases from J; junction bases left unmatched: 6. This chain's CDR3 is CASSLAPGTGTYEQYF. The CDR3 nucleotides are TGCGCCAGCAGCTTGGCCCCGGGGACAGGGACCTACGAGCAGTACTTC.

This clonotype was counted many times. The chain joins TRBV7-2 to TRBJ2-7; the D gene is possibly TRBD2 (5 bases). V was shortened by 4 bases and J by 3 bases, with 13 bases between the two germline ends. This CDR3 is 14 amino acids long. The germline V gene encodes CDR1 SGHTA and CDR2 FQGNSA. The CDR3 DNA sequence: TGTGCCAGCAGCTCCCGACTATCATACTACGAGCAGTACTTC. It codes for CASSSRLSYYEQYF.

The chain has TRBV29-1 and TRBJ2-1; 7 bases fit TRBD1. The CDR3 runs to 14 residues. Germline V gene lookup returns CDR1 SQVTM and CDR2 ANQGSEA. The junction had 9 bases not matched to a gene; V was cut back by 5 bases and J by 5 bases. CDR3 nucleotide sequence: TGCAGCGTTTCACCGACAGGGTTAAACAATGAGCAGTTCTTC. As protein: CSVSPTGLNNEQFF.

Only a few counts were recorded for this clonotype. The gene calls are TRBV20-1 and TRBJ1-1; TRBD1 matches 7 bases. Germline V gives CDR1 DFQATT, CDR2 SNEGSKA (reference sequence). V lost 4 bases, J lost 3 bases, and 2 bases stayed unmatched. This CDR3 is built from 12 residues. CDR3 bases: TGCAGTGCTACGACAGGGTACACTGAAGCTTTCTTT. Amino acid sequence: CSATTGYTEAFF.

Only a few counts were recorded for this clonotype. The chain couples TRBV6-5 to TRBJ2-7; the match to TRBD1 covers 9 bases. The CDR3 runs 16 residues. V gave up 0 bases and J gave up 4 bases; unmatched junction bases: 7. Germline lookup yields CDR1 MNHEY and CDR2 SVGAGI. CDR3 region: CASSYSWTGDPYEQYF. The CDR3 coding sequence is TGTGCCAGCAGTTACTCATGGACAGGGGACCCTTACGAGCAGTACTTC.